This record looks at one TCR beta chain sequence and its context. Its specificity is unknown. The data are from a study of T-cell memory formation after mild COVID-19. Study summary: For the most part, TCR clusters were specific to one donor.

Amplification by 5'RACE using constant-segment primers produced TCR alpha and TCR beta cDNA libraries that carried sample barcodes and UMIs. Each CDR3 protein gets one entry after TCRdb re-called the 5' RACE reads with MiXCR. The table records about 600,000 distinct CDR3 sequences, about a fifth of them present only once. Germline lookup yields CDR1 SGHTA and CDR2 FQGTGA. Deletions cut 5 bases from V and 7 bases from J, with 9 bases between. This CDR3 is 12 amino acids long. Study-wide points: That cross-reactive memory joined was suggested by some responding clones appearing in pre-infection memory. Of the contracting clones, CD4+ ones lay mainly in CM and EM, and CD8+ ones in EMRA.

The V call is TRBV7-3, the J call TRBJ2-1; TRBD2 might be the D (6 bases). Sample: PBMCs or a T cell subset sorted from them (not recorded which). This TCR was sampled from an adult woman who had mild COVID-19 (a few samples of this study predate the infection). Cell type and time point are not known. The CDR3 nucleotides read TGTGCCAGCAGCGATGGACTAAATGAGCAGTTCTTC. It specifies CASSDGLNEQFF.